This T cell receptor beta chain was recorded in a study of CXCR3-negative and CXCR3-positive naive CD8 T cells. Each TRB cDNA library was prepared by 5' RACE (with UMI labels). TCRdb reanalyzed the 5' RACE reads, giving one entry per CDR3 protein sequence and no DNA. In all, the sample yields tens of thousands of distinct CDR3 sequences. This CDR3 has 13 amino acids. CDR1 is MNHEY, CDR2 SMNVEV, per germline (reference sequence). The chain has TRBV27 and TRBJ1-1; lacking DNA, the TRBD1 call made by TCRdb goes unchecked. Sequenced material: naive CXCR3- CD8+ T cells from blood. Noted subset: CD45RO-CCR7+CD27+CD95- naive CD8+ T cells lacking CXCR3 (TNR3-). The TCR originated in a human donor in good health. Some clones in this sample may be carry-over from other donors' samples. CDR3 loop: CASSPGTNTEAFF.